The following is a TCR beta chain sequence with its context. The data belong to a study of blood T cell repertoires in COVID-19. Study overall: Sites across the United States, Italy and Spain contributed samples from acute and convalescent COVID-19. Nucleic acid was either cDNA or gDNA, and it came from T cells, B-cell-depleted T cells, or PBMCs.

Trimming removed 1 base at V and 2 bases at J, with 6 bases between. Germline CDR1 and CDR2: LNHDA and SQIVND (reference sequence). CDR3 length: 13 residues. Using immunoSEQ multiplex PCR, the repertoire was profiled, and TCRdb retains in-frame clones only, with some absent. The sample has approximately 290,000 clones, roughly 85% seen once. This study enrolled people aged roughly 18 to 90 from around 26 US geographic areas. Donors in Cohort 3 counted as recovered after two negative PCRs, clearance, or symptom resolution. V is TRBV19 and J is TRBJ2-7; TRBD2 is a possible D gene (6 bases). Input material: PBMCs or T cells enriched from blood (not recorded which). The sequence came from a young woman who had recovered from COVID-19. The CDR3 is CASSIGGAYEQYF. The CDR3 DNA reads TGTGCCAGTAGTATAGGGGGGGCCTACGAGCAGTACTTC.